The present entry profiles one TCR beta chain with its context. What it binds is unknown. These data originate in a study of cytomegalovirus exposure and HLA in healthy donors. The wider study: Within the Caucasian-associated ancestry cluster were 81% of the 300 to 450 genotyped donors. Study-level findings and limits: What a later analysis reportedly showed was that an Asian-associated ancestry cluster had fewer N-insertions than the approximately 700-donor mean. It was likely that a cluster of highly shared sequence variants was a sequencing artifact. The study had only CMV serostatus as immune exposure information.

CDR3 length equals 15 residues. Trimming took 6 bases from V and 7 from J; bases not matched to a gene: 11. PCR was performed using 60 Vbeta and 13 Jbeta primers. The protocol was immunoSEQ multiplex PCR, while the TCRdb copy is restricted to in-frame clones and leaves out a portion. In the table there are about 160,000 clones, about four fifths of which are singletons. The V gene is TRBV23-1, the J gene TRBJ2-5, with TRBD1 matching 10 bases. TRBV23-1 is recorded as an ORF, its role being uncertain. Sequencing was done on a sample of PBMCs. This clonotype was sampled from a woman in her 50s in good health and CMV-seronegative. CDR3 bases: TGCGCCAGCAGCCAAAGGAGACAGGGGGCAGTGACCCAGTACTTC. Translating gives CASSQRRQGAVTQYF.